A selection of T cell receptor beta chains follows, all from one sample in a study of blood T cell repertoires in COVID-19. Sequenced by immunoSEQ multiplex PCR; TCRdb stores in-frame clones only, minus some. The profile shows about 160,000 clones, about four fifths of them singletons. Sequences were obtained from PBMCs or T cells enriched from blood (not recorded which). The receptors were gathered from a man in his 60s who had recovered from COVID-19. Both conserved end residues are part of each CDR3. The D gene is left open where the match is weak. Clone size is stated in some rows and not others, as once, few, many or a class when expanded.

CDR3nt: TGTGCCAGCTCTCCCACCGAAGGGGGAAATGAAAAACTGTTTTTT; CDR3aa: CASSPTEGGNEKLFF; j_gene: TRBJ1-4; d_gene: NA; abundance: NA; v_gene: TRBV6-5
CDR3nt: TGTGCCAGCAGGGACAGGCTGGGAGCTGAAGCTTTCTTT; CDR3aa: CASRDRLGAEAFF; j_gene: TRBJ1-1; d_gene: TRBD1; abundance: few; v_gene: TRBV6-4
CDR3nt: TGTGCCAGCAGTGACCGACCGACAGTGGAGCTGTTTTTT; CDR3aa: CASSDRPTVELFF; j_gene: TRBJ2-2; d_gene: NA; abundance: NA; v_gene: TRBV6-1
CDR3nt: TGTGCCAGCAGCCAAGCGGCAGGGGGCCCCTACGAGCAGTACTTC; CDR3aa: CASSQAAGGPYEQYF; j_gene: TRBJ2-7; d_gene: TRBD1; abundance: NA; v_gene: TRBV3-1/TRBV3-2
CDR3nt: TGCGCCACCCCGAAGATAGCCCGCACAGATACGCAGTATTTT; CDR3aa: CATPKIARTDTQYF; j_gene: TRBJ2-3; d_gene: NA; abundance: NA; v_gene: TRBV5-1
CDR3nt: TGTGCCACCAGTGGCCCGGGACAGGGGGCCTCAGATACGCAGTATTTT; CDR3aa: CATSGPGQGASDTQYF; j_gene: TRBJ2-3; d_gene: TRBD1; abundance: few; v_gene: TRBV24-1
CDR3nt: TGCGCCAGCAGCCCCCAGACACCGGCGGAGACCCAGTACTTC; CDR3aa: CASSPQTPAETQYF; j_gene: TRBJ2-5; d_gene: NA; abundance: few; v_gene: TRBV5-1
CDR3nt: TGTGCCAGCACAGGGGGGTTTAACTATGGCTACACCTTC; CDR3aa: CASTGGFNYGYTF; j_gene: TRBJ1-2; d_gene: TRBD1; abundance: once; v_gene: TRBV28
CDR3nt: TGTGCCAGCAGCTTTGGGGACAGGTTGAACAATGAGCAGTTCTTC; CDR3aa: CASSFGDRLNNEQFF; j_gene: TRBJ2-1; d_gene: TRBD1; abundance: NA; v_gene: TRBV11-2
CDR3nt: TGTGCTAGTGGTTTGGTGGGTACCCGACACGACACTGAAGCTTTCTTT; CDR3aa: CASGLVGTRHDTEAFF; j_gene: TRBJ1-1; d_gene: NA; abundance: NA; v_gene: TRBV12-5
CDR3nt: TGTGCCAGTAGTACCGGGACAGGGGGCACAGATACGCAGTATTTT; CDR3aa: CASSTGTGGTDTQYF; j_gene: TRBJ2-3; d_gene: TRBD1; abundance: NA; v_gene: TRBV19
CDR3nt: TGTGCCAGCACCGTAGGGGCGGGAGGCGTACGTAATGAGCAGTTCTTC; CDR3aa: CASTVGAGGVRNEQFF; j_gene: TRBJ2-1; d_gene: TRBD2; abundance: few; v_gene: TRBV9
CDR3nt: TGTGCCAGCAGTGAGTCCCGGGGGGAGAATTCACCCCTCCACTTT; CDR3aa: CASSESRGENSPLHF; j_gene: TRBJ1-6; d_gene: NA; abundance: medium-sized; v_gene: TRBV25-1
CDR3nt: TGTGCCAGCTCACCTTCCGGGACAGGGGTATACGAGCAGTACTTC; CDR3aa: CASSPSGTGVYEQYF; j_gene: TRBJ2-7; d_gene: TRBD1; abundance: NA; v_gene: TRBV18
CDR3nt: TGTGCCAGCATACCGGCTAGCGGGAGAATAAATGAGCAGTTCTTC; CDR3aa: CASIPASGRINEQFF; j_gene: TRBJ2-1; d_gene: TRBD2; abundance: NA; v_gene: TRBV2
CDR3nt: TGTGCCCAGGGCGGGGGCGGAGGCCGGAATGAGCAGTTCTTC; CDR3aa: CAQGGGGGRNEQFF; j_gene: TRBJ2-1; d_gene: NA; abundance: NA; v_gene: TRBV5-4
CDR3nt: TGTGCCAGCAGCCAATTTTTAGCGGGAGGGCCTCACGAGCAGTACTTC; CDR3aa: CASSQFLAGGPHEQYF; j_gene: TRBJ2-7; d_gene: TRBD2; abundance: NA; v_gene: TRBV14
CDR3nt: TGTGCCAGCAGCCCACTGTCGGGTAGAAGGTACAATGAGCAGTTCTTC; CDR3aa: CASSPLSGRRYNEQFF; j_gene: TRBJ2-1; d_gene: NA; abundance: NA; v_gene: TRBV7-3
CDR3nt: TGTGCCAGTAGTATGGCAGGGGCGGATAGCAATCAGCCCCAGCATTTT; CDR3aa: CASSMAGADSNQPQHF; j_gene: TRBJ1-5; d_gene: NA; abundance: NA; v_gene: TRBV19
CDR3nt: TGCGCCAGCAGTCCGGGACGGTGGACTAGCATGTGGGATGAGCAGTTCTTC; CDR3aa: CASSPGRWTSMWDEQFF; j_gene: TRBJ2-1; d_gene: TRBD2; abundance: NA; v_gene: TRBV5-1
CDR3nt: TGTGCCAGCAGCTTCCAGGCCGGAAACACCATATATTTT; CDR3aa: CASSFQAGNTIYF; j_gene: TRBJ1-3; d_gene: NA; abundance: NA; v_gene: TRBV6-5
CDR3nt: TGTGCCAGCAGTGTACTCGGACTAGCGGGGGCCAATGAGCAGTTCTTC; CDR3aa: CASSVLGLAGANEQFF; j_gene: TRBJ2-1; d_gene: TRBD2; abundance: NA; v_gene: TRBV2
CDR3nt: TGTGCCAGCAGCTTGGTAGGGACAGGGCTTTATGGCTACACCTTC; CDR3aa: CASSLVGTGLYGYTF; j_gene: TRBJ1-2; d_gene: TRBD1; abundance: NA; v_gene: TRBV5-4
CDR3nt: TGTGCCAGCAGTGAATTGGGGACTAGCGGGAGCTCGTACTTC; CDR3aa: CASSELGTSGSSYF; j_gene: TRBJ2-7; d_gene: TRBD2; abundance: NA; v_gene: TRBV6-1
CDR3nt: TGTGCCAGCAGCCTGTACATGAACACTGAAGCTTTCTTT; CDR3aa: CASSLYMNTEAFF; j_gene: TRBJ1-1; d_gene: NA; abundance: NA; v_gene: TRBV7-2
CDR3nt: TGTGCTACTGGGACAGGGGGCGAAATTTATGGCTACACCTTC; CDR3aa: CATGTGGEIYGYTF; j_gene: TRBJ1-2; d_gene: TRBD1; abundance: NA; v_gene: TRBV12-5
CDR3nt: TGTGCCAGCAGCTTAAGGACAGGAGGGACATACAATGAGCAGTTCTTC; CDR3aa: CASSLRTGGTYNEQFF; j_gene: TRBJ2-1; d_gene: NA; abundance: NA; v_gene: TRBV5-6
CDR3nt: TGTGCCAGCAGCTTAACCGGGACAATCTCCGTTGCGCAGTATTTT; CDR3aa: CASSLTGTISVAQYF; j_gene: TRBJ2-3; d_gene: NA; abundance: NA; v_gene: TRBV11-2
CDR3nt: TGCGCCAGCAGCCGCACAGGACTAGCGGATTCCTACGAGCAGTACTTC; CDR3aa: CASSRTGLADSYEQYF; j_gene: TRBJ2-7; d_gene: TRBD2; abundance: once; v_gene: TRBV5-1
CDR3nt: TGTGCCACCAGTGATTTGGGACTAGCGGAGGGGGGAGATACGCAGTATTTT; CDR3aa: CATSDLGLAEGGDTQYF; j_gene: TRBJ2-3; d_gene: TRBD2; abundance: NA; v_gene: TRBV24-1
CDR3nt: TGTGCCAGCAGCCCCAGGGTTGGGCAGCCCCAGCATTTT; CDR3aa: CASSPRVGQPQHF; j_gene: TRBJ1-5; d_gene: NA; abundance: NA; v_gene: TRBV2
CDR3nt: TGTGCCAGCAGCTTAGGTTTCAGGAACCCTAATGAAAAACTGTTTTTT; CDR3aa: CASSLGFRNPNEKLFF; j_gene: TRBJ1-4; d_gene: NA; abundance: NA; v_gene: TRBV7-9
CDR3nt: TGTGCCAGTAGTACCCCCGGCGGGAGGACCAGCTACGAGCAGTACTTC; CDR3aa: CASSTPGGRTSYEQYF; j_gene: TRBJ2-7; d_gene: TRBD2; abundance: NA; v_gene: TRBV19
CDR3nt: TGTGCCAGCAGCTTATCTGGGCTTGGCTACACCTTC; CDR3aa: CASSLSGLGYTF; j_gene: TRBJ1-2; d_gene: NA; abundance: NA; v_gene: TRBV7-9
CDR3nt: TGTGCCAGCAGCTTAGTCGCGGGCGGCGAGCAGTACTTC; CDR3aa: CASSLVAGGEQYF; j_gene: TRBJ2-7; d_gene: NA; abundance: once; v_gene: TRBV7-6
CDR3nt: TGTGCCTGGAGTGCACAGTCAGGGCCTGGAAACACCATATATTTT; CDR3aa: CAWSAQSGPGNTIYF; j_gene: TRBJ1-3; d_gene: NA; abundance: NA; v_gene: TRBV30
CDR3nt: TGTGCCAGCAGCCAAGAGAGGAGGGCAAATACGCAGTATTTT; CDR3aa: CASSQERRANTQYF; j_gene: TRBJ2-3; d_gene: NA; abundance: NA; v_gene: TRBV14
CDR3nt: TGTGCCAGCAGCCAAGTGAGAGGGTCCGGAAACACCATATATTTT; CDR3aa: CASSQVRGSGNTIYF; j_gene: TRBJ1-3; d_gene: NA; abundance: NA; v_gene: TRBV3-1/TRBV3-2
CDR3nt: TGTGCCAGCTCACCCCTCAAGGGGTTCGAAGAGACCCAGTACTTC; CDR3aa: CASSPLKGFEETQYF; j_gene: TRBJ2-5; d_gene: NA; abundance: NA; v_gene: TRBV18
CDR3nt: TGTGCCTGCGGGCAGGGGACTTCACCCCTCCACTTT; CDR3aa: CACGQGTSPLHF; j_gene: TRBJ1-6; d_gene: NA; abundance: NA; v_gene: TRBV6-5
CDR3nt: TGTGCCAGTAGTCTGGGGGCCCCAGATACGCAGTATTTT; CDR3aa: CASSLGAPDTQYF; j_gene: TRBJ2-3; d_gene: NA; abundance: NA; v_gene: TRBV19
CDR3nt: TGTGCCAGCAGTTTGAACAGGGAGACCCAGTACTTC; CDR3aa: CASSLNRETQYF; j_gene: TRBJ2-5; d_gene: NA; abundance: NA; v_gene: TRBV12-3/TRBV12-4
CDR3nt: TGTGCCAGCAGTGACGAGTATGGCTACACCTTC; CDR3aa: CASSDEYGYTF; j_gene: TRBJ1-2; d_gene: NA; abundance: NA; v_gene: TRBV2
CDR3nt: TGTGCCAGCAGCCCGACTCAAGAGACCCAGTACTTC; CDR3aa: CASSPTQETQYF; j_gene: TRBJ2-5; d_gene: NA; abundance: once; v_gene: TRBV11-2
CDR3nt: TGTGCCTGGGAAGAGACAGAAGCTTTCTTT; CDR3aa: CAWEETEAFF; j_gene: TRBJ1-1; d_gene: NA; abundance: NA; v_gene: TRBV30
CDR3nt: TGCGCCAGCGGAGGGCAGGCGGATGGCTACACCTTC; CDR3aa: CASGGQADGYTF; j_gene: TRBJ1-2; d_gene: NA; abundance: few; v_gene: TRBV5-1
CDR3nt: TGTGCCAGCAGCCCGTCGAACACCGGGGAGCTGTTTTTT; CDR3aa: CASSPSNTGELFF; j_gene: TRBJ2-2; d_gene: NA; abundance: few; v_gene: TRBV7-2
CDR3nt: TGCGCCAGCAGCTCCTCGCCAGCCGGGACAGGGGCCTCTGGAAACACCATATATTTT; CDR3aa: CASSSSPAGTGASGNTIYF; j_gene: TRBJ1-3; d_gene: TRBD1; abundance: NA; v_gene: TRBV5-1
CDR3nt: TGCGCCAGCAGCATGGGACAGGGGGCATCCTACAATGAGCAGTTCTTC; CDR3aa: CASSMGQGASYNEQFF; j_gene: TRBJ2-1; d_gene: TRBD1; abundance: NA; v_gene: TRBV5-1
CDR3nt: TGTGCCAGTAGCCCTAAATATCAGCCCCAGCATTTT; CDR3aa: CASSPKYQPQHF; j_gene: TRBJ1-5; d_gene: NA; abundance: NA; v_gene: TRBV19
CDR3nt: TGTGCCACCAGCAGAGGAAACAGGGAAAGAGGTGAAGCTTTCTTT; CDR3aa: CATSRGNRERGEAFF; j_gene: TRBJ1-1; d_gene: NA; abundance: NA; v_gene: TRBV15
CDR3nt: TGTGCCAGCAGCTGGGTGGACAGGGCGAACACCGGGGAGCTGTTTTTT; CDR3aa: CASSWVDRANTGELFF; j_gene: TRBJ2-2; d_gene: TRBD1; abundance: few; v_gene: TRBV7-2
CDR3nt: TGTGCCAGTACGGGACAGGTGAATAGCAATCAGCCCCAGCATTTT; CDR3aa: CASTGQVNSNQPQHF; j_gene: TRBJ1-5; d_gene: TRBD1; abundance: NA; v_gene: TRBV19
CDR3nt: TGTGCCATCAGTGAATGGACAGGGAGAAATAATTCACCCCTCCACTTT; CDR3aa: CAISEWTGRNNSPLHF; j_gene: TRBJ1-6; d_gene: TRBD1; abundance: NA; v_gene: TRBV10-3
CDR3nt: TGTGCCAGCAGTGACTCGGGGACTAGCGTGACCGGGGAGCTGTTTTTT; CDR3aa: CASSDSGTSVTGELFF; j_gene: TRBJ2-2; d_gene: TRBD2; abundance: many; v_gene: TRBV6-4
CDR3nt: TGTGCCAGCTCGGACAGTTACAATCAGCCCCAGCATTTT; CDR3aa: CASSDSYNQPQHF; j_gene: TRBJ1-5; d_gene: NA; abundance: once; v_gene: TRBV18
CDR3nt: TGTGCCAGTAACCAACAGGGGTCCAACTCCTACGAGCAGTACTTC; CDR3aa: CASNQQGSNSYEQYF; j_gene: TRBJ2-7; d_gene: TRBD1; abundance: NA; v_gene: TRBV19
CDR3nt: TGTGCCAGCAGCTGGGGGGGTCAGCCCCAGCATTTT; CDR3aa: CASSWGGQPQHF; j_gene: TRBJ1-5; d_gene: NA; abundance: NA; v_gene: TRBV7-2